Sequencing of this T cell receptor (beta chain) was carried out in a study of beta chain features in type 1 diabetes. The study reverse transcribed the entire isolated RNA, so it sequenced expressed TCRB transcripts. Produced via immunoSEQ multiplex PCR; TCRdb's table is partial and in-frame only. The sample has some 220,000 clones, around 9.9% seen once; the top ten hold over 1%. This CDR3 contains 15 residues. The germline V gene has CDR1 SGHTA and CDR2 FQGNSA. Trimming cost V 2 bases and J 3 bases; bases outside gene matches: 5. This sequence joins TRBV7-2 and TRBJ2-7, with TRBD2 matching over 9 bases. This clonotype was sampled from a man aged 18 to 35 in good health. Sequenced material: central memory CD4+ T cells from blood. The DNA for the CDR3 is TGTGCCAGCAGCTTACGAACTAGCGGGTTCTACGAGCAGTACTTC. As protein: CASSLRTSGFYEQYF.